This T cell receptor beta chain was identified in a study of T cells in Graves' hyperthyroidism and ophthalmopathy. The CDR3 is 13 amino acids. Germline CDR1 DFQATT, CDR2 SNEGSKA (reference sequence). Trimming took 7 bases from V and 0 from J, leaving 12 bases between them. There were TCR beta CDR3 regions amplified from RNA transcripts. The HTBI set primed first-round TCR CDR3 RT-PCR. TCRdb analysed the multiplex PCR reads with MiXCR anew, one entry per CDR3 protein. Here the sample spans nearly 600,000 distinct CDR3 sequences, over 11% being singletons. The material sequenced was blood. The receptor was derived from a woman in her twenties or thirties with Graves' hyperthyroidism that later progressed to Graves' ophthalmopathy. The chain recombines TRBV20-1 with TRBJ1-2; D ambiguous. CDR3: CSGGSESNYGYTF. The CDR3 DNA is TGCAGTGGAGGTTCGGAATCTAACTATGGCTACACCTTC.